This entry lists 5 T cell receptor beta chains sequenced from one sample in a study of monozygotic twins with cystic fibrosis. Only in-frame clones appear in the TCRdb table, and some are missing; sequencing was by immunoSEQ multiplex PCR. The sample yields some 33,000 clones, 85% to 95% seen once. Sequencing was carried out using blood. The origin of the receptors is a boy aged 2-9 years with cystic fibrosis.

The chain links TRBV4-1 to TRBJ2-5; no clear D gene. V shed 0 bases and J shed 4 bases, with 12 bases lying between them. The germline gives CDR1 MGHRA, CDR2 YSYEKL. The CDR3 sequence is 15 residues long. The CDR3 region is CASSQEGQPAETQYF. CDR3 sequence (DNA): TGCGCCAGCAGCCAAGAAGGGCAGCCCGCAGAGACCCAGTACTTC.

The chain joins TRBV6-5 to TRBJ1-5, with 10 nucleotides matching TRBD1. The V and J ends lost 5 bases and 5 bases, in that order; junction bases with no gene match: 3. The CDR3 is 14 residues long. From germline, CDR1 is MNHEY and CDR2 SVGAGI. This chain's CDR3 is CASSPGQGHQPQHF. The CDR3 DNA reads TGTGCCAGCAGTCCGGGACAGGGGCATCAGCCCCAGCATTTT.

Here the CDR3 reads CASRRQGTSNQPQHF. DNA of the CDR3: TGTGCCAGCAGAAGACAGGGCACCAGCAATCAGCCCCAGCATTTT. The chain couples TRBV2 to TRBJ1-5; TRBD1 aligns across 7 bases. J gave up 1 base and V 6 bases, and 6 bases lay outside the gene matches. CDR1 and CDR2 from the germline V gene are SNHLY and FYNNEI. This CDR3 contains 15 residues.

The CDR3 DNA is TGCGCCAGCAGCCAGGGACAGCAAGAGACCCAGTACTTC. The encoded protein is CASSQGQQETQYF. The chain carries TRBV5-1 and TRBJ2-5, with 7 nucleotides matching TRBD1. CDR3 length equals 13 residues. The germline CDR1 and CDR2 sequences are SGHRS and YFSETQ. The trim removed 4 bases at V and 2 bases at J, leaving 2 bases unmatched.

This clone was counted only a few times. The chain has TRBV19 and TRBJ1-5; 7 nucleotides line up with TRBD1. Trimming took 6 bases from V and 7 from J; bases not matched to a gene: 9. Germline CDR1 reads LNHDA; CDR2 reads SQIVND (reference sequence). The CDR3 loop spans 14 amino acids. CDR3 residues: CASSRWGQLQPQHF. The CDR3 coding sequence is TGTGCCAGTAGCCGGTGGGGACAGTTACAGCCCCAGCATTTT.